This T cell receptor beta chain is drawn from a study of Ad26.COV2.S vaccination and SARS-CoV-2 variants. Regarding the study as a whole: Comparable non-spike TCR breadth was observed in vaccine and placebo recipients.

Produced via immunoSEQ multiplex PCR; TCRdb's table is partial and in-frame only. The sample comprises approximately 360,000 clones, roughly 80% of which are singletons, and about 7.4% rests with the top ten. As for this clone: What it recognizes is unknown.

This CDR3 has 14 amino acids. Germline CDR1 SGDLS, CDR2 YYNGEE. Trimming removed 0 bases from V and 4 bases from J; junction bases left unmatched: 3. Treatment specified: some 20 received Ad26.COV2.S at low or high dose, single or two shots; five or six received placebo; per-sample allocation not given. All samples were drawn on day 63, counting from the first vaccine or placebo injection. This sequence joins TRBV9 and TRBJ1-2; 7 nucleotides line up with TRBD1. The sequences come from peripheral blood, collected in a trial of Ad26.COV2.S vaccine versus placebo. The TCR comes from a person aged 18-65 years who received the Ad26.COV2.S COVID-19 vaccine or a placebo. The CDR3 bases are TGTGCCAGCAGCGTAGGACAGGGAATCTATGGCTACACCTTC. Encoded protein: CASSVGQGIYGYTF.